Listed here is a single T cell receptor (beta chain). Per germline, CDR1 SGHNT and CDR2 YYREEE (reference sequence). V lost 2 bases and J lost 7, with 19 bases in between. The CDR3 sequence is 15 residues long. This entry comes from a study of T cell changes during pregnancy in multiple sclerosis. Method: immunoSEQ multiplex PCR; TCRdb's copy keeps in-frame clones and lacks some. The sample consists of roughly 87,000 clones, about nine tenths of them appearing once. The source material was PBMCs, sampled in the first trimester of pregnancy. This chain uses TRBV5-4 with TRBJ2-7, with a weak D call TRBD1 (6 bases). This receptor was taken from a female donor in good health, serving as a control in a pregnancy study. Some clones in this sample may be carry-over from other donors' samples. Here the CDR3 reads CASSFNGGRVGEQYF. In DNA, the CDR3 is TGTGCCAGCAGCTTTAATGGGGGCCGAGTGGGTGAGCAGTACTTC. Drawing the rest from reference TRBV5-4 and TRBJ2-7, the complete variable domain is ETGVTQSPTHLIKTRGQQVTLRCSSQSGHNTVSWYQQALGQGPQFIFQYYREEENGRGNFPPRFSGLQFPNYSSELNVNALELDDSALYLCASSFNGGRVGEQYFGPGTRLTVT.